This T cell receptor beta chain comes out of a study of shared clonotypes between healthy human individuals. Study summary: The cohort had two women and three men, ages 18 to 49.

The method was immunoSEQ multiplex PCR; TCRdb's version includes in-frame clones alone and lacks a portion of them. The table includes about 2.2 million clones, 93% detected once. The naive CD8 subset, CD45RO-negative cells positively selected for CCR7, excluded terminally differentiated effector memory CD45RA+ cells. V was pared by 6 bases and J by 9 bases, with 9 bases between. This CDR3 has 11 residues. Per the germline V gene, CDR1 is MNHEY and CDR2 is SMNVEV (reference sequence). The source is a man aged 18 to 29 in good health. Some clones in this sample may be carry-over from other donors' samples. Sequenced input: naive CD8+ T cells from PBMCs. The chain has TRBV27 and TRBJ1-3; maybe TRBD1 (5 bases). CDR3 sequence (DNA): TGTGCCAGCAGCTCCGGGACCACCATATATTTT. Its protein product is CASSSGTTIYF.